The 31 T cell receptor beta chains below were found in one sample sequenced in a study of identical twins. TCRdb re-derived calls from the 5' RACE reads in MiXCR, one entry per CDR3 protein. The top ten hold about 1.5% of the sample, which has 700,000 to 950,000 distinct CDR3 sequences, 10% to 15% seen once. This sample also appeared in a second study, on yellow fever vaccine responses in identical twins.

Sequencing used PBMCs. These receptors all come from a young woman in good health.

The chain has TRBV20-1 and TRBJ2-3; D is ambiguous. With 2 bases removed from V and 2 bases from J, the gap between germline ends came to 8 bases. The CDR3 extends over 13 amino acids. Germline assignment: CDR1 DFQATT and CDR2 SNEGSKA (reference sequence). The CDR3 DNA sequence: TGCAGTGCTAGAATCTGGGACACAGATACGCAGTATTTT. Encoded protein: CSARIWDTDTQYF.

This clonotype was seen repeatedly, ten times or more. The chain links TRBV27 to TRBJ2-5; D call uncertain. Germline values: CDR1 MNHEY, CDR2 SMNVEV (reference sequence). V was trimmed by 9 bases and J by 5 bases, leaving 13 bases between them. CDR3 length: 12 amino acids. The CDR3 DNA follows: TGTGCCAGTCCCTGCCGTCGGGAGACCCAGTACTTC. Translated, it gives CASPCRRETQYF.

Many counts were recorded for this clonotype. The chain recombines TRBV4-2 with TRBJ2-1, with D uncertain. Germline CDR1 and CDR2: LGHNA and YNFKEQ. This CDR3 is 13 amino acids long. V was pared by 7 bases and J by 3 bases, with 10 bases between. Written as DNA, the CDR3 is TGTGCCAGCAACGAATGGGACTACAATGAGCAGTTCTTC. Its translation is CASNEWDYNEQFF.

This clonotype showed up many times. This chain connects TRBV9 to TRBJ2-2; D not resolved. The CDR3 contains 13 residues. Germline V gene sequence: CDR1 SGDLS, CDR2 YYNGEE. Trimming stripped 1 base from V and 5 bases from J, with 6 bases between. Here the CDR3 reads CASSVLGTGELFF. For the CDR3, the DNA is TGTGCCAGCAGCGTATTGGGGACCGGGGAGCTGTTTTTT.

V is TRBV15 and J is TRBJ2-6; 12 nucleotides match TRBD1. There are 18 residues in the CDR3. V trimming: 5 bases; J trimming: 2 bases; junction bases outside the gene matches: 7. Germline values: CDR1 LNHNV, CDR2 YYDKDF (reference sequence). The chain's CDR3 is CATSPWDRGQAGANVLTF. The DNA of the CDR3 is TGTGCCACCAGCCCCTGGGACAGGGGGCAGGCTGGGGCCAACGTCCTGACTTTC.

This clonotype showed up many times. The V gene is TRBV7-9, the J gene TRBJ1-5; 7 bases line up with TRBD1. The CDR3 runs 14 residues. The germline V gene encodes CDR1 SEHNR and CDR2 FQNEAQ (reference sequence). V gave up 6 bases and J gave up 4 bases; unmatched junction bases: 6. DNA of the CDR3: TGTGCCAGCAGTTCCGGGACAGCGAATCAGCCCCAGCATTTT. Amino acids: CASSSGTANQPQHF.

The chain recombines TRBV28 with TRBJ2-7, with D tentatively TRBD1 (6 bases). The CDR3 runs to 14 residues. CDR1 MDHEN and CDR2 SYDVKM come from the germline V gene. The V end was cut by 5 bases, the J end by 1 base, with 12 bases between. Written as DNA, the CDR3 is TGTGCCAGCAGTGAACAGGGAAAATCCTACGAGCAGTACGTC. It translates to CASSEQGKSYEQYV.

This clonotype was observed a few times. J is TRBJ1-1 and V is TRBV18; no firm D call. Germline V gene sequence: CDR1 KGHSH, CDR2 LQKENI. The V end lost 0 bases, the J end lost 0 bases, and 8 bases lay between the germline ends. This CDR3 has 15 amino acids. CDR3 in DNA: TGTGCCAGCTCACCACCGGCAGCCATGAACACTGAAGCTTTCTTT. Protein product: CASSPPAAMNTEAFF.

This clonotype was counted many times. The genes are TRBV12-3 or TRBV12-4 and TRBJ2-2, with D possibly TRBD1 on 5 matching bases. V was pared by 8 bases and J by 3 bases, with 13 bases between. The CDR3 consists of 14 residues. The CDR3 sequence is CASRWGSHTGELFF. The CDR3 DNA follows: TGTGCCAGCCGCTGGGGCTCCCACACCGGGGAGCTGTTTTTT.

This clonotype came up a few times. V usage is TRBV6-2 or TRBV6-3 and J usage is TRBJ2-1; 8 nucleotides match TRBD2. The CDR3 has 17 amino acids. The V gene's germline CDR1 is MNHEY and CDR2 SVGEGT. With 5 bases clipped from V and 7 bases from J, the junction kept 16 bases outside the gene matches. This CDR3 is CASSRYITGTSGNEQFF. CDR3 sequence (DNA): TGTGCCAGCAGTCGATACATCACCGGGACTAGTGGTAATGAGCAGTTCTTC.

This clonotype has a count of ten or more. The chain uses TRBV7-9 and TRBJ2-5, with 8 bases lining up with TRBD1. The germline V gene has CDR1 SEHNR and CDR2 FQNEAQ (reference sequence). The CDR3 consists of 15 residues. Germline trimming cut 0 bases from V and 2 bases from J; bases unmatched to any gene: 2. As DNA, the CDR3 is TGTGCCAGCAGCTTAGCGACAGGGGTTCAAGAGACCCAGTACTTC. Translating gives CASSLATGVQETQYF.

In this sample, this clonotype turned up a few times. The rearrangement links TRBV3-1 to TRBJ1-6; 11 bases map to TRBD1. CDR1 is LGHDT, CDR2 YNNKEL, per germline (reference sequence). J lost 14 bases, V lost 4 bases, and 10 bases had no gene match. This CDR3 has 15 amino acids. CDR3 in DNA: TGTGCCAGCAGCCCCCGGGACAGGGGGTTCATGGCCCTCCACTTT. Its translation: CASSPRDRGFMALHF.

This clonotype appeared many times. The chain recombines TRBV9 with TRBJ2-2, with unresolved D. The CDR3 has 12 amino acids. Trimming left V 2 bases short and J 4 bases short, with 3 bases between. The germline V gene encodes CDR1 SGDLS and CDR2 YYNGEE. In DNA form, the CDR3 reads TGTGCCAGCAGCGTGGCCACCGGGGAGCTGTTTTTT. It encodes CASSVATGELFF.

The CDR3 loop is CASSFLTGGLTYNEQFF. For the CDR3, the DNA is TGTGCCAGCAGTTTCCTTACAGGGGGCCTTACCTACAATGAGCAGTTCTTC. J is TRBJ2-1 and V is TRBV28; 9 bases fit TRBD1. The germline V gene encodes CDR1 MDHEN and CDR2 SYDVKM. The CDR3 runs to 17 residues. The V segment lost 3 bases and the J segment 2 bases; nucleotides outside the gene matches: 8. Full variable domain (remainder filled in from reference TRBV28 and TRBJ2-1): DVKVTQSSRYLVKRTGEKVFLECVQDMDHENMFWYRQDPGLGLRLIYFSYDVKMKEKGDIPEGYSVSREKKERFSLILESASTNQTSMYLCASSFLTGGLTYNEQFFGPGTRLTVL.

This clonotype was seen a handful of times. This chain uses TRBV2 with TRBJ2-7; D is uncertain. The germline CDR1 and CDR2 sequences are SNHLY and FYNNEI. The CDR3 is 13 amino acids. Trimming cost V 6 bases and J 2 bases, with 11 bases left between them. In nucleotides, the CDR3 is TGTGCCAGCAGCGTAGTTGGTGCCTACGAGCAGTACTTC. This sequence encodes CASSVVGAYEQYF.

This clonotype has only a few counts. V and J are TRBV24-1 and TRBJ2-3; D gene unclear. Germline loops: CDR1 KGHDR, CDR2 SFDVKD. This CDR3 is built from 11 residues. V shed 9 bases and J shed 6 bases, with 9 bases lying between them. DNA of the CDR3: TGTGCCACCCGATTTTTGGATACGCAGTATTTT. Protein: CATRFLDTQYF.

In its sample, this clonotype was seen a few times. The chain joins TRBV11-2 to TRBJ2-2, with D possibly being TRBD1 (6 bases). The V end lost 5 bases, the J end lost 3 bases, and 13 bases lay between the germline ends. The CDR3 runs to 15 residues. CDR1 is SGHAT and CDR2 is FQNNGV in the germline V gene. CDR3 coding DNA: TGTGCCAGCAGCCCGAAGGGACACGACACCGGGGAGCTGTTTTTT. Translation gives CASSPKGHDTGELFF. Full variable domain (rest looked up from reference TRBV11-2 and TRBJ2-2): EAGVAQSPRYKIIEKRQSVAFWCNPISGHATLYWYQQILGQGPKLLIQFQNNGVVDDSQLPKDRFSAERLKGVDSTLKIQPAKLEDSAVYLCASSPKGHDTGELFFGEGSRLTVL.

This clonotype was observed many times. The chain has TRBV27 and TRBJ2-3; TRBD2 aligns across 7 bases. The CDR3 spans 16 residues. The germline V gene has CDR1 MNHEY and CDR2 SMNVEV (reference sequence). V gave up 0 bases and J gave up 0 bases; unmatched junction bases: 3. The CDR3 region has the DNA TGTGCCAGCAGTTTATCAGCGGGGTTTAGCACAGATACGCAGTATTTT. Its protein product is CASSLSAGFSTDTQYF.

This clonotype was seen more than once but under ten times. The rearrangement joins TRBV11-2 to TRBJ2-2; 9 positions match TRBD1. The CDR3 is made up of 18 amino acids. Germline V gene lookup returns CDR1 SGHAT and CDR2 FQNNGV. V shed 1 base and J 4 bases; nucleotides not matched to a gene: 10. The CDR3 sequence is CASSLVGTGKGSTGELFF. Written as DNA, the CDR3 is TGTGCCAGCAGCTTAGTTGGGACAGGGAAAGGGAGCACCGGGGAGCTGTTTTTT.

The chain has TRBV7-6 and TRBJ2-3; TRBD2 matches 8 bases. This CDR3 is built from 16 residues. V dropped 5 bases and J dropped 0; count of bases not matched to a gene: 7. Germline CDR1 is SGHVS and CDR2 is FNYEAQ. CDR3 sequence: CASSLPGGFSTDTQYF. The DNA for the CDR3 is TGTGCCAGCAGCCTCCCGGGGGGGTTCAGCACAGATACGCAGTATTTT. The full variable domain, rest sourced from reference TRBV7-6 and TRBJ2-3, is GAGVSQSPRYKVTKRGQDVALRCDPISGHVSLYWYRQALGQGPEFLTYFNYEAQQDKSGLPNDRFSAERPEGSISTLTIQRTEQRDSAMYRCASSLPGGFSTDTQYFGPGTRLTVL.

The CDR3 DNA reads as TGTGCCAGCAGTAGAGGGACAGGGGGCGTAAATTCACCCCTCCACTTT. Amino acid sequence: CASSRGTGGVNSPLHF. The chain uses TRBV28 and TRBJ1-6, with 12 positions matching TRBD1. V was pared by 5 bases and J by 7 bases, with 6 bases of the junction left unmatched. Per the germline V gene, CDR1 is MDHEN and CDR2 is SYDVKM. CDR3 size: 16 residues.

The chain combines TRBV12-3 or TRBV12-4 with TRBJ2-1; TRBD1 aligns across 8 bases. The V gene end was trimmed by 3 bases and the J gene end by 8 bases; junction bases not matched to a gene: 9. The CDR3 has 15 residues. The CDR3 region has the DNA TGTGCCAGCAGTTTTGAGACAGGGGTGGTTGATGAGCAGTTCTTC. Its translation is CASSFETGVVDEQFF.

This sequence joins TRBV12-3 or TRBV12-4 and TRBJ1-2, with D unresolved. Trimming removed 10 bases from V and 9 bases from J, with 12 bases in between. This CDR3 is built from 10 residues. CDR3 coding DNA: TGTGCCACGGGAAGCGGAAGCTACACCTTC. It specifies CATGSGSYTF.

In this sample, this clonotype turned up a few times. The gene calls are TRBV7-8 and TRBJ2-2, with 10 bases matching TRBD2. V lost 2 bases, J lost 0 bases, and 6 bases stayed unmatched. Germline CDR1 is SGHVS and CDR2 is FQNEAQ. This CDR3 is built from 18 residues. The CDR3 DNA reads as TGTGCCAGCAGCTTACCCCCTAGCGGGAGCTCGAACACCGGGGAGCTGTTTTTT. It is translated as CASSLPPSGSSNTGELFF.

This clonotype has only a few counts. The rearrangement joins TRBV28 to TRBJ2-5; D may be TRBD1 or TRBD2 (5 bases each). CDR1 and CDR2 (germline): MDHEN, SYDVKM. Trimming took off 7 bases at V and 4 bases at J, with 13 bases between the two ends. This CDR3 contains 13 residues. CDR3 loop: CASTLPGRETQYF. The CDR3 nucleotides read TGTGCCAGCACCTTGCCAGGGAGAGAGACCCAGTACTTC.

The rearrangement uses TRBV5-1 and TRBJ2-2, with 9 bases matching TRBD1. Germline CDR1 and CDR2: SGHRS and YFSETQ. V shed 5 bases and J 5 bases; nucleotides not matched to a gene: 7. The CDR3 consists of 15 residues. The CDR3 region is CASRLTGGGTGELFF. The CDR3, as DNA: TGCGCCAGCAGATTGACAGGGGGAGGAACCGGGGAGCTGTTTTTT. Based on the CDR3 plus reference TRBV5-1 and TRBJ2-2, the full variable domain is KAGVTQTPRYLIKTRGQQVTLSCSPISGHRSVSWYQQTPGQGLQFLFEYFSETQRNKGNFPGRFSGRQFSNSRSEMNVSTLELGDSALYLCASRLTGGGTGELFFGEGSRLTVL.

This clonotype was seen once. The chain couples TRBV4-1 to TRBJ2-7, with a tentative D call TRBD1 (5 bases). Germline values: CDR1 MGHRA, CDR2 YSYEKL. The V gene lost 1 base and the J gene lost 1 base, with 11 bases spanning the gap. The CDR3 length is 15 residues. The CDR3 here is CASSQVGVSSYEQYF. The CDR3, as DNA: TGCGCCAGCAGCCAAGTAGGGGTTTCGTCCTACGAGCAGTACTTC.

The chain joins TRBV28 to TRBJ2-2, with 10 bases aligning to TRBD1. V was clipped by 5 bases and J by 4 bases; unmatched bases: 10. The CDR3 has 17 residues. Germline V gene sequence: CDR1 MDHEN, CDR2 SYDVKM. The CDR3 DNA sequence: TGTGCCAGCAGTCAAATGACAGGGGGCGCGGGCACCGGGGAGCTGTTTTTT. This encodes CASSQMTGGAGTGELFF.

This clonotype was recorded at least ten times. The CDR3, as DNA: TGTGCCAGCAGTTGGGGCCAGGTCCAGAATCAGCCCCAGCATTTT. Encoded protein: CASSWGQVQNQPQHF. The chain combines TRBV12-3 or TRBV12-4 with TRBJ1-5, with D possibly matching TRBD1 (5 bases). Trimming stripped 4 bases from V and 4 bases from J, with 14 bases between. This CDR3 is built from 15 residues.

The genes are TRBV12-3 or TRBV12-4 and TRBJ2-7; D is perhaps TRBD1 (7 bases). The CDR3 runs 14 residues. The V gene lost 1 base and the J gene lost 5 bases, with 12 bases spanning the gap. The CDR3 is CASSLGSRGDEQYV. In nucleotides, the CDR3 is TGTGCCAGCAGTTTAGGTAGCAGGGGGGACGAGCAGTACGTC.

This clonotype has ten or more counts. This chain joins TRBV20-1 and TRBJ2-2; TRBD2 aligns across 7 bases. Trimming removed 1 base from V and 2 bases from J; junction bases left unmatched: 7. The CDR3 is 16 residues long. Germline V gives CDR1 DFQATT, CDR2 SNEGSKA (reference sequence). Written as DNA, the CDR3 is TGCAGTGCTAGAGTCAGGGCTAGCGGTAACACCGGGGAGCTGTTTTTT. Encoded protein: CSARVRASGNTGELFF.